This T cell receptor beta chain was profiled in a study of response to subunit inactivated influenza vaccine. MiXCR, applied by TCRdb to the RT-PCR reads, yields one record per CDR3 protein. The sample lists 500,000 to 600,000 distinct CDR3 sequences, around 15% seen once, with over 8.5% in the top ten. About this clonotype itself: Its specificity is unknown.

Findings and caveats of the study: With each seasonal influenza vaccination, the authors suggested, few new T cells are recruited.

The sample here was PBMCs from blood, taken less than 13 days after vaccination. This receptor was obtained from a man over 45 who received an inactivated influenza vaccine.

Written as DNA, the CDR3 is TGCGCCAGCAGCCTCTCCGGTGCTAGCGTCTACAATGAGCAGTTCTTC. It encodes CASSLSGASVYNEQFF. V and J are TRBV4-3 and TRBJ2-1, with D perhaps matching TRBD2 (6 bases). The germline V gene has CDR1 LGHNA and CDR2 YSLEER. CDR3 length equals 16 residues. V gave up 4 bases and J gave up 3 bases, with 16 bases separating them.